The rows below give T cell receptor beta chains drawn from one sample of a study of T cells in Graves' hyperthyroidism and ophthalmopathy. Using its own MiXCR run on the multiplex PCR reads, TCRdb lists one record per CDR3 protein. The sample lists 530,000 or so distinct CDR3 sequences; about 45% were seen once. The source material was peripheral blood or thyroid tissue (not recorded which). The receptors stem from a woman aged 18-30 years with Graves' hyperthyroidism. Each CDR3 is given with its conserved first and last residue. A D gene is named only where the DNA matches it firmly. The size field is filled for only some rows; it gives once, few, many or a size class.

DNA,CDR3,J,D,size,V
TGTGCCAGCAGTGCCGACCGAGGGTACTATGGCTACACCTTC,CASSADRGYYGYTF,TRBJ1-2,NA,NA,TRBV28
TGCAGTGCTAGTACCCTAGCGGGATTGCATGAGCAGTACTTC,CSASTLAGLHEQYF,TRBJ2-7,TRBD2,NA,TRBV20-1
TGCAGTGCACCCCGGCCGGGGGGCGCGGGCTACACCTTC,CSAPRPGGAGYTF,TRBJ1-2,NA,many,TRBV20-1
TGTGCCAGCAGCCCCACAGGTTCCAACTATGGCTACACCTTC,CASSPTGSNYGYTF,TRBJ1-2,NA,NA,TRBV6-2/TRBV6-3
TGTGCCACCAGCAGAGATCTAACGGTGAACACTGAAGCTTTCTTT,CATSRDLTVNTEAFF,TRBJ1-1,NA,many,TRBV15
TGTGCCAGCAGCTTAGGCGGGACTAGCGGACGCACCATATATTTT,CASSLGGTSGRTIYF,TRBJ1-3,NA,NA,TRBV13
TGCAGCGTTGAAGGCGTTGCAGATACGCAGTATTTT,CSVEGVADTQYF,TRBJ2-3,NA,many,TRBV29-1
TGTGCCAGTAGGTGGGTGACAGGACACACAGCTAACTATGGCTACACCTTC,CASRWVTGHTANYGYTF,TRBJ1-2,NA,many,TRBV19
TGTGCCAGCGGGACACCTGACTATAATTCACCCCTCCACTTT,CASGTPDYNSPLHF,TRBJ1-6,NA,many,TRBV6-6
TGTGCCAGCAGCTCGGACAGGGGGGCAGGGGGCTACACCTTC,CASSSDRGAGGYTF,TRBJ1-2,TRBD1,NA,TRBV7-9
TGTGCCAGCAGTTTCCGGGACAGGGCCGACGAGCAGTACTTC,CASSFRDRADEQYF,TRBJ2-7,TRBD1,NA,TRBV24-1
TGCGCCAGCAGCCAAGATAGGACCGGGACAGCCAACTATGGCTACACCTTC,CASSQDRTGTANYGYTF,TRBJ1-2,TRBD1,NA,TRBV4-1
TGCAGTGTCAGGAGGCAGGGGGCTTACGAGCAGTACTTC,CSVRRQGAYEQYF,TRBJ2-7,TRBD1,many,TRBV20-1
TGTGCCAGCAGTTTTGGGACTAGCGGCTCCGTGAACACTGAAGCTTTCTTT,CASSFGTSGSVNTEAFF,TRBJ1-1,NA,NA,TRBV7-9
TGTGCCAGCACCCCGGACAGGAACAGCAATCAGCCCCAGCATTTT,CASTPDRNSNQPQHF,TRBJ1-5,TRBD1,many,TRBV18
TGTGCCAGCAGCTCCCTTGGACAGGGGTCCACTGAAGCTTTCTTT,CASSSLGQGSTEAFF,TRBJ1-1,TRBD1,many,TRBV7-9
TGTGCCAGCAAACGGACTAGCGGCCAAGAGACCCAGTACTTC,CASKRTSGQETQYF,TRBJ2-5,TRBD2,NA,TRBV2
TGTGCCGGAGGACAGGGGGACTCTGGGGCCAACGTCCTGACTTTC,CAGGQGDSGANVLTF,TRBJ2-6,TRBD1,NA,TRBV12-3/TRBV12-4
TGTGCCATCAGTGAGTCCGACAGGGACTCACCCCTCCACTTT,CAISESDRDSPLHF,TRBJ1-6,TRBD1,NA,TRBV10-3
TGTGCCAGCATCGCAGGGTCAGGCGAGGTTCAGCCCCAGCATTTT,CASIAGSGEVQPQHF,TRBJ1-5,NA,many,TRBV2
TGTGCCAGCAGGTCCGCGGTCCTAGCGGATAGGGACACTGAAGCTTTCTTT,CASRSAVLADRDTEAFF,TRBJ1-1,NA,NA,TRBV5-5
TGTGCCACCAGTGTGAGAGCCTTGAACACTGAAGCTTTCTTT,CATSVRALNTEAFF,TRBJ1-1,NA,NA,TRBV24-1
TGTGCCATCAGTGAGGACCTGGGGAGGACTGAAGCTTTCTTT,CAISEDLGRTEAFF,TRBJ1-1,NA,NA,TRBV6-5
TGTGCCAGCAGCTTAGTGGCGGGAGGGGGAACGCATGAGCAGTACTTC,CASSLVAGGGTHEQYF,TRBJ2-7,TRBD2,NA,TRBV7-2
TGTGCCAGTAGTACGACTAGCGGGAAAGAGACCCAGCACTTC,CASSTTSGKETQHF,TRBJ2-5,TRBD2,NA,TRBV19
TGTGCGCTAGCGGCGAACACCGGGGAGCTGTTTTTT,CALAANTGELFF,TRBJ2-2,TRBD2,many,TRBV10-3
TGCGCCAGCAGCTCAAGAGGACAGGGCTTTGAGACCCAGTACTTC,CASSSRGQGFETQYF,TRBJ2-5,TRBD1,many,TRBV5-1
TGCAGCGTTGTGAAAGGTGGGGCGGGACTATCCTACGAGCAGTACTTC,CSVVKGGAGLSYEQYF,TRBJ2-7,TRBD2,once,TRBV29-1
TGTGCCACCAGTGAACCAGGGAGGGCAGCTTTCTTT,CATSEPGRAAFF,TRBJ1-1,NA,NA,TRBV24-1
TGTGCCAGCAGCTTAAATTCAGGGTACAATGAGCAGTTCTTC,CASSLNSGYNEQFF,TRBJ2-1,NA,NA,TRBV7-3
TGTGCCAGCTTAGCCAACACTGAAGCTTTCTTT,CASLANTEAFF,TRBJ1-1,NA,NA,TRBV25-1
TGTGCCAGCAGTTTTTGGACCCGACCATACGAGCAGTACTTC,CASSFWTRPYEQYF,TRBJ2-7,NA,many,TRBV7-2
TGCAGTGCTATAGATCCGGGACGGCGTAATCAGCCCCAGCATTTT,CSAIDPGRRNQPQHF,TRBJ1-5,NA,NA,TRBV20-1
TGTGCCAGCAGCTTGCAGGGAAACGGTGGAAACACCATATATTTT,CASSLQGNGGNTIYF,TRBJ1-3,NA,many,TRBV7-2
TGCAGTGCTAGAGTCGGGGCTAGCGGGAGTGGCGAGCAGTACTTC,CSARVGASGSGEQYF,TRBJ2-7,TRBD2,many,TRBV20-1
TGTGCCAGCAGCCAAGGGGTTTTGGATCAGCCCCAGCATTTT,CASSQGVLDQPQHF,TRBJ1-5,NA,many,TRBV7-8
TGTGCCAGCAGTCGGGCTAGCGGGAGGAGCAATGAGCAGTTCTTC,CASSRASGRSNEQFF,TRBJ2-1,TRBD2,NA,TRBV2
TGTGCCAGTAGTACCTACCCGGTGGGGATCGGCGCTGAAGCTTTCTTT,CASSTYPVGIGAEAFF,TRBJ1-1,NA,NA,TRBV19
TGTGCCAGCAGTGAATGGGAAAGACCCCTCCACTTT,CASSEWERPLHF,TRBJ1-6,NA,many,TRBV25-1
TGTGCCAGCAGTATGGGACTTGGGACTGAAGCTTTCTTT,CASSMGLGTEAFF,TRBJ1-1,NA,NA,TRBV12-3/TRBV12-4
TGCGCCAGCAGCCAAAGAGCAGGACAGGGGAACACTGAAGCTTTCTTT,CASSQRAGQGNTEAFF,TRBJ1-1,TRBD1,few,TRBV4-1
TGTGCCAGCAGCCCAACCAGAGGACGGACTAACTTC,CASSPTRGRTNF,TRBJ2-7,NA,few,TRBV7-8
TGTGCCAGTAGTATAGTAGGGGTGGGCTCCTACGAGCAGTACTTC,CASSIVGVGSYEQYF,TRBJ2-7,NA,NA,TRBV19
TGTGCCAGCAGCTTAGCGGGACAGGGGACCCAGTACTTC,CASSLAGQGTQYF,TRBJ2-5,TRBD1,NA,TRBV11-3
TGTGCCAGCAGCTTATACGGGTACACCGGGGAGCTGTTTTTT,CASSLYGYTGELFF,TRBJ2-2,NA,many,TRBV11-2
TGCAGCCCCCGACAGGGGTATAACACTGAAGCTTTCTTT,CSPRQGYNTEAFF,TRBJ1-1,TRBD1,NA,TRBV29-1
TGTGCCAGCAGCTTAGGAGGGACTAGCTACGAGCAGTACTTC,CASSLGGTSYEQYF,TRBJ2-7,TRBD2,many,TRBV7-2
TGTGCCAGCGTTGGGGACGGAGCTAACTATGGCTACACCTTC,CASVGDGANYGYTF,TRBJ1-2,NA,NA,TRBV2
TGCGCCAGCAGCTGGGGGACAGGGGACGAGCAGTACTTC,CASSWGTGDEQYF,TRBJ2-7,TRBD1,NA,TRBV5-1
TGTGCCAGCGAGGGGGATCGGGGCTACACCTTC,CASEGDRGYTF,TRBJ1-2,NA,few,TRBV6-2/TRBV6-3
TGTGCCAGCTTACGGGACGCTGGGGCCAACGTCCTGACTTTC,CASLRDAGANVLTF,TRBJ2-6,NA,once,TRBV9
TGTGCCAGCAGCTTAGGTTGGACTCCCCCAGATACGCAGTATTTT,CASSLGWTPPDTQYF,TRBJ2-3,NA,few,TRBV7-2
TGTGCCACCAGTGATCCGGGACTAGCGGGAGGAAATGAGCAGTACTTC,CATSDPGLAGGNEQYF,TRBJ2-7,TRBD2,NA,TRBV24-1
TGTGCCAGCAGTTTCCCTCCAGCTTCACCCCTCCACTTT,CASSFPPASPLHF,TRBJ1-6,NA,NA,TRBV2
TGCAGTGCTACTAGCGGGAGTCTTTCCTACGAGCAGTACTTC,CSATSGSLSYEQYF,TRBJ2-7,TRBD2,NA,TRBV20-1